This T cell receptor (beta chain) was sequenced for a study of breast tumors, draining lymph nodes, adjacent tissues. CDR3 length: 18 amino acids. V lost 2 bases, J lost 1 base, and 9 bases stayed unmatched. Germline V gene lookup returns CDR1 SGHNT and CDR2 YYREEE (reference sequence). This clonotype was seen only once. TCRdb reprocessed the multiplex PCR reads via MiXCR and lists one record per CDR3 protein. The sample contains 9,500 to 14,000 distinct CDR3 sequences, approximately 55% of which appear only once. This chain connects TRBV5-4 to TRBJ1-6; 7 bases match TRBD1. This clonotype was sampled from a female donor with breast cancer. Some clones in this sample may be carry-over from other donors' samples. Specimen: breast tumor tissue. The CDR3 spells CASSLRTGAFSYNSPLHF. As DNA, the CDR3 is TGTGCCAGCAGCTTAAGGACAGGCGCCTTTTCCTATAATTCACCCCTCCACTTT.